This T cell receptor beta chain emerged from a study of control samples from healthy donors and cancer patients. Deletions cut 5 bases from V and 1 base from J, with 11 bases between. Germline CDR1 and CDR2: SGHAT and FQNNGV. This CDR3 is built from 14 residues. Libraries were prepared by immunoSEQ multiplex PCR; TCRdb keeps only in-frame clonotypes and omits some of them. The table shows approximately 58,000 clones, with around 87% occurring only once. This chain connects TRBV11-2 to TRBJ2-5; D not certain. The sample comprised PBMCs. The TCR sequence derives from a woman aged 55-70 years with lung cancer. The CDR3 sequence: CASSPTGGQETQYF. The CDR3 DNA reads as TGTGCCAGCAGCCCGACTGGCGGCCAAGAGACCCAGTACTTC.